These 29 T cell receptor beta chains were sequenced from one sample in a study of vaccination effects on CD4 cells after COVID-19. Following 10 days of culture, CD4+ T cells were isolated. The cohort was immunized with two doses of either the BNT162b2 or mRNA-1273 vaccine. Their recognized antigens are unknown. TCRdb's table, derived via immunoSEQ multiplex PCR, lists solely in-frame clones and lacks some. The data hold 45,000 to 55,000 clones, with around 70% observed a single time. The material was CD4+ T cells from PBMCs cultured without peptide, obtained after COVID-19 vaccination. The origin of the receptors is a human donor who received a COVID-19 vaccine.

The chain couples TRBV30 to TRBJ1-2; tentatively, D is TRBD1 (5 bases). The V gene lost 2 bases and the J gene lost 4 bases, with 11 bases spanning the gap. This CDR3 is built from 13 residues. Germline-derived CDR1 and CDR2 are GTSNPN and SVGIG (reference sequence). CDR3 DNA sequence: TGTGCCTGGAGTTATGCCGGGGCCTATGGCTACACCTTC. Protein product: CAWSYAGAYGYTF.

V and J are TRBV9 and TRBJ2-1, with D hard to call. The germline V and J ends were trimmed by 4 bases and 12 bases, with 11 bases remaining between them. Germline lookup yields CDR1 SGDLS and CDR2 YYNGEE. This CDR3 is built from 11 residues. The CDR3 reads CASSPDDRQFF. The CDR3 region has the DNA TGTGCCAGCAGCCCCGACGATAGGCAGTTCTTC.

The chain links TRBV6-6 to TRBJ2-2, with a weak D call TRBD1 (6 bases). CDR3 length equals 14 residues. The V gene's germline CDR1 is MNHNY and CDR2 SVGAGI (reference sequence). Trimming took 6 bases from V and 5 from J, leaving 13 bases between them. As DNA, the CDR3 is TGTGCCAGCAGCTTCCATCAGGGGACCGGGGAGCTGTTTTTT. Protein product: CASSFHQGTGELFF.

The rearrangement links TRBV10-3 to TRBJ2-5, with 8 bases fitting TRBD1. Germline V gene lookup returns CDR1 ENHRY and CDR2 SYGVKD. The V gene end was trimmed by 6 bases and the J gene end by 0 bases; junction bases not matched to a gene: 6. CDR3 size: 15 residues. This CDR3 is CAISNPDRDQETQYF. The CDR3 DNA sequence: TGTGCCATCAGCAACCCGGACAGGGACCAAGAGACCCAGTACTTC.

J is TRBJ1-1 and V is TRBV7-6; D may be TRBD1 (5 bases). CDR1 and CDR2 (germline): SGHVS, FNYEAQ. Trimming cost V 1 base and J 5 bases, with 14 bases left between them. The CDR3 length is 15 residues. The CDR3 spells CASSLEGRVETEAFF. CDR3 coding DNA: TGTGCCAGCAGCTTAGAAGGCAGGGTTGAGACTGAAGCTTTCTTT.

The rearrangement uses TRBV11-2 and TRBJ1-2, with D possibly matching TRBD1 (6 bases). The CDR3 length is 16 residues. V dropped 5 bases and J dropped 7 bases, with 23 bases sitting between them. CDR1 SGHAT and CDR2 FQNNGV come from the germline V gene. Here the CDR3 DNA reads TGTGCCAGCAGCCGTATTACAGGGCTTGTTAGTAGTGGCTACACCTTC. The encoded protein is CASSRITGLVSSGYTF.

This chain's CDR3 is CSAKLAGEQYF. The CDR3, as DNA: TGCAGTGCTAAACTGGCAGGAGAGCAGTACTTC. This chain links TRBV20-1 with TRBJ2-7; D not certain. V lost 4 bases to trimming and J lost 7 bases, with 11 bases between them. Per the germline V gene, CDR1 is DFQATT and CDR2 is SNEGSKA (reference sequence). CDR3 size: 11 residues.

This clone was detected a few times. The J gene is TRBJ1-2, the V gene TRBV6-1, with D possibly TRBD1 on 6 matching bases. Trimming shortened V by 2 bases and J by 8 bases, and 15 bases separated the two germline ends. The CDR3 covers 14 residues. The germline V gene encodes CDR1 MNHNS and CDR2 SASEGT. CDR3 sequence: CASSELWGAQGYTF. In nucleotides, the CDR3 is TGTGCCAGCAGTGAATTGTGGGGGGCACAGGGCTACACCTTC.

By its share, this clone is medium-sized. This CDR3 reads CASSSGRTIAYNEQFF. CDR3 coding DNA: TGTGCCAGCAGCTCGGGACGGACAATAGCCTACAATGAGCAGTTCTTC. The chain couples TRBV7-7 to TRBJ2-1; D could derive from TRBD1 or TRBD2 (5 bases each). CDR1 and CDR2 (germline): SSHAT, FNYEAQ (reference sequence). The CDR3 runs to 16 residues. The ends were cut back, 4 bases at V and 2 bases at J, with 15 bases in the middle.

The J gene is TRBJ1-2, the V gene TRBV29-1, with D maybe TRBD1 (5 bases). The V and J ends lost 3 bases and 4 bases respectively, with 9 bases between them. CDR3 length: 12 residues. The germline V gene has CDR1 SQVTM and CDR2 ANQGSEA. The CDR3 DNA follows: TGCAGCGTTGACAGGGCTCGCTATGGCTACACCTTC. Encoded protein: CSVDRARYGYTF. Full variable domain (rest looked up from reference TRBV29-1 and TRBJ1-2): SAVISQKPSRDICQRGTSLTIQCQVDSQVTMMFWYRQQPGQSLTLIATANQGSEATYESGFVIDKFPISRPNLTFSTLTVSNMSPEDSSIYLCSVDRARYGYTFGSGTRLTVV.

The chain combines TRBV11-2 with TRBJ2-3, with 8 nucleotides matching TRBD2. This CDR3 region has 16 residues. The V and J ends lost 3 bases and 0 bases, in that order; junction bases with no gene match: 5. Germline V gene lookup returns CDR1 SGHAT and CDR2 FQNNGV. This CDR3 reads CASSFLAGTSTDTQYF. The CDR3 region has the DNA TGTGCCAGCAGCTTCTTAGCGGGGACTAGCACAGATACGCAGTATTTT. The full variable domain, its missing parts supplied by reference TRBV11-2 and TRBJ2-3, is EAGVAQSPRYKIIEKRQSVAFWCNPISGHATLYWYQQILGQGPKLLIQFQNNGVVDDSQLPKDRFSAERLKGVDSTLKIQPAKLEDSAVYLCASSFLAGTSTDTQYFGPGTRLTVL.

The chain couples TRBV6-5 to TRBJ2-7; D is possibly TRBD1 (6 bases). V was clipped by 2 bases and J by 0 bases, with 14 bases between them. Per the germline V gene, CDR1 is MNHEY and CDR2 is SVGAGI. The CDR3 consists of 16 residues. In DNA, the CDR3 is TGTGCCAGCAGTTACGGACGCAGGGGTTCCTCCTACGAGCAGTACTTC. It translates to CASSYGRRGSSYEQYF.

This chain links TRBV3-1 (or the pseudogene TRBV3-2) with TRBJ2-7; 10 nucleotides align to TRBD1. The CDR3 runs 16 residues. CDR1 and CDR2 from the germline V gene are LGHDT and YNNKEL (reference sequence). Germline trimming cut 3 bases from V and 1 base from J; bases unmatched to any gene: 6. For the CDR3, the DNA is TGTGCCAGCAGCCATCGGACAGGGGGATTTTCCTACGAGCAGTACTTC. It specifies CASSHRTGGFSYEQYF.

On this clone: The sample holds other DNA sequences that translate to the same CDR3. The chain joins TRBV15 to TRBJ2-5; D is undetermined. The V gene lost 0 bases and the J gene lost 4 bases, with 3 bases spanning the gap. The germline V gene has CDR1 LNHNV and CDR2 YYDKDF (reference sequence). The CDR3 has 12 amino acids. The CDR3 nucleotides are TGTGCCACCAGCAGAGATATAGAGACCCAGTACTTC. Encoded protein: CATSRDIETQYF.

The rearrangement joins TRBV2 to TRBJ1-6; D possibly corresponds to TRBD1 (5 bases). The CDR3 is 16 residues long. Germline V gene data show CDR1 as SNHLY and CDR2 as FYNNEI. Trimming pared 7 bases from V and 6 bases from J, leaving 19 bases between. In DNA, the CDR3 is TGTGCCAGCAAGATTGGGGCCGGGACTCTTAATTCACCCCTCCACTTT. It yields the protein CASKIGAGTLNSPLHF. Full variable domain (remainder filled in from reference TRBV2 and TRBJ1-6): EPEVTQTPSHQVTQMGQEVILRCVPISNHLYFYWYRQILGQKVEFLVSFYNNEISEKSEIFDDQFSVERPDGSNFTLKIRSTKLEDSAMYFCASKIGAGTLNSPLHFGNGTRLTVT.

CDR3 nucleotides: TGTGCCAGCAGCTGGGGGACAGAGGCGGGCTACACCTTC. It yields the protein CASSWGTEAGYTF. The V gene is TRBV5-6, the J gene TRBJ1-2; 7 bases line up with TRBD1. The CDR3 covers 13 residues. J was trimmed by 8 bases and V by 3 bases; bases with no gene match: 7. Germline V gives CDR1 SGHDT, CDR2 YYEEEE.

The chain recombines TRBV5-4 with TRBJ2-4; 12 bases fit TRBD2. Germline V lookup: CDR1 SGHNT, CDR2 YYREEE (reference sequence). The CDR3 spans 17 residues. With V trimmed by 0 bases and J by 3 bases, 4 bases remained unmatched. CDR3 nucleotide sequence: TGTGCCAGCAGCTTGGGACTAGCGGGAGTCGGCAAAAACATTCAGTACTTC. It yields the protein CASSLGLAGVGKNIQYF.

The chain employs TRBV1 and TRBJ1-5; the D call of TRBD1 is as the table states it, not checked on the DNA. TRBV1 is labeled a pseudogene. The CDR3 is 18 residues long. The CDR3: CTSSQGIRGPHSNQPQHF. In DNA, the CDR3 is TGCACCAGCAGTCAAGGTATCAGGGGTCCCCATAGCAATCAGCCCCAGCATTTT.

The chain recombines TRBV18 with TRBJ2-4; 8 positions match TRBD1. Germline V gene lookup returns CDR1 KGHSH and CDR2 LQKENI. There are 19 residues in the CDR3. The trim removed 5 bases at V and 0 bases at J, leaving 15 bases unmatched. The CDR3 loop reads CASSSTGTGTSLAKNIQYF. The CDR3 bases are TGTGCCAGCTCATCTACCGGGACAGGCACCTCCTTAGCCAAAAACATTCAGTACTTC.

The V and J genes are TRBV19 and TRBJ2-1; D remains ambiguous. V shed 4 bases and J shed 4 bases, with 17 bases lying between them. The CDR3 has 16 residues. In germline, CDR1 is LNHDA, CDR2 SQIVND (reference sequence). This CDR3 is CASSTKLVGIYNEQFF. The CDR3 bases are TGTGCCAGTAGTACCAAGCTAGTGGGGATATACAATGAGCAGTTCTTC.

This CDR3 reads CASSERAGGRTDTQYF. DNA of the CDR3: TGTGCCAGCAGTGAAAGGGCGGGAGGACGCACAGATACGCAGTATTTT. The chain has TRBV2 and TRBJ2-3; TRBD2 aligns across 8 bases. The CDR3 has 16 amino acids. The V gene end was trimmed by 2 bases and the J gene end by 1 base; junction bases not matched to a gene: 5. The germline V gene encodes CDR1 SNHLY and CDR2 FYNNEI.

This clone was detected only a few times. J is TRBJ2-7 and V is TRBV12-3 or TRBV12-4; D is uncertain. The CDR3 is 13 amino acids. V lost 3 bases, J lost 6 bases, and 12 bases lay in between. The CDR3 here is CASSLRRMGEQYF. In DNA, the CDR3 is TGTGCCAGCAGTTTGAGACGTATGGGCGAGCAGTACTTC.

This rearrangement joins TRBV5-4 to TRBJ1-5; D gene unclear. Germline lookup yields CDR1 SGHNT and CDR2 YYREEE (reference sequence). CDR3 length: 14 amino acids. The V end was cut by 0 bases, the J end by 5 bases, with 9 bases between. The CDR3 protein is CASSLDAGDQPQHF. For the CDR3, the DNA is TGTGCCAGCAGCTTGGACGCGGGAGATCAGCCCCAGCATTTT.

V gene TRBV5-1 combines with J gene TRBJ2-2; 10 bases match TRBD1. The CDR3 length is 15 residues. Germline V CDR1 and CDR2: SGHRS, YFSETQ. With V trimmed by 5 bases and J by 6 bases, 7 bases remained unmatched. CDR3 region: CASRAGTGDSGELFF. The CDR3 DNA is TGCGCCAGCAGAGCCGGGACAGGGGATTCCGGGGAGCTGTTTTTT.

This sequence joins TRBV5-1 and TRBJ2-7, with D possibly matching TRBD2 (5 bases). The CDR3 length is 14 residues. The germline CDR1 and CDR2 sequences are SGHRS and YFSETQ. The V and J ends lost 0 bases and 3 bases respectively, with 10 bases between them. The CDR3 protein is CASSLGVRDYEQYF. The DNA for the CDR3 is TGCGCCAGCAGCTTGGGGGTTCGGGACTACGAGCAGTACTTC.

The V call is TRBV30, the J call TRBJ1-6; perhaps TRBD1 as D (6 bases). Trimming left V 1 base short and J 10 bases short, with 14 bases between. The CDR3 has 14 residues. Germline V gives CDR1 GTSNPN, CDR2 SVGIG (reference sequence). Here the CDR3 DNA reads TGTGCCTGGAGTGCACAGGGTGGAAGCTCACCCCTCCACTTT. Translating it yields CAWSAQGGSSPLHF.

V and J are TRBV4-1 and TRBJ2-3; possible D gene TRBD2, 5 bases. Trimming cost V 0 bases and J 2 bases, with 9 bases left between them. The germline V gene encodes CDR1 MGHRA and CDR2 YSYEKL. The CDR3 is 15 amino acids. CDR3 bases: TGCGCCAGCAGCCAAGATGGACGGGACACAGATACGCAGTATTTT. Amino acid sequence: CASSQDGRDTDTQYF.

This rearrangement joins TRBV18 to TRBJ2-1; the match to TRBD2 covers 9 bases. The V segment lost 5 bases and the J segment 5 bases; nucleotides outside the gene matches: 7. The CDR3 loop spans 15 amino acids. Germline lookup yields CDR1 KGHSH and CDR2 LQKENI. In DNA, the CDR3 is TGTGCCAGCTCAACCGGACTAGCGCCAGACAATGAGCAGTTCTTC. Residues: CASSTGLAPDNEQFF.

V gene TRBV5-4 combines with J gene TRBJ1-2; D gene unclear. CDR1 and CDR2 (germline): SGHNT, YYREEE (reference sequence). This CDR3 comprises 14 residues. V shed 0 bases and J shed 5 bases, with 11 bases lying between them. As DNA, the CDR3 is TGTGCCAGCAGCTTGGGAGCCCCGGGTTATGGCTACACCTTC. Translated, it gives CASSLGAPGYGYTF.